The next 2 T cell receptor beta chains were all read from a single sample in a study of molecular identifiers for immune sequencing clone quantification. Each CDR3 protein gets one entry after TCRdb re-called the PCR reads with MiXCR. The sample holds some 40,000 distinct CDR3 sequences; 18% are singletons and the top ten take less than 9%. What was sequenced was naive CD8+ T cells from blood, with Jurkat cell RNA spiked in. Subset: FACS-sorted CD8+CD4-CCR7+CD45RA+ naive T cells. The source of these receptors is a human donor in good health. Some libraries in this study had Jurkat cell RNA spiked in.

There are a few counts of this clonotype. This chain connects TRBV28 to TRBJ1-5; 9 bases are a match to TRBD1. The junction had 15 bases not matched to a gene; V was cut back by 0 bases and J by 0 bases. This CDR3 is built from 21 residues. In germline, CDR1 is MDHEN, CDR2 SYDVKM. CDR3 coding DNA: TGTGCCAGCAGTTTATGGGCGACCACCTGGGACAGGGAACTTAGCAATCAGCCCCAGCATTTT. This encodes CASSLWATTWDRELSNQPQHF.

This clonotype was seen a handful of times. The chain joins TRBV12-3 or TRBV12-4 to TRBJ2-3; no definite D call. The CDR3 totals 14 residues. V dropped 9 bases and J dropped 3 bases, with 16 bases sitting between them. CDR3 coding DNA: TGTGCCAGTTCCTCGTCTGCTGATACAGATACGCAGTATTTT. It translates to CASSSSADTDTQYF.